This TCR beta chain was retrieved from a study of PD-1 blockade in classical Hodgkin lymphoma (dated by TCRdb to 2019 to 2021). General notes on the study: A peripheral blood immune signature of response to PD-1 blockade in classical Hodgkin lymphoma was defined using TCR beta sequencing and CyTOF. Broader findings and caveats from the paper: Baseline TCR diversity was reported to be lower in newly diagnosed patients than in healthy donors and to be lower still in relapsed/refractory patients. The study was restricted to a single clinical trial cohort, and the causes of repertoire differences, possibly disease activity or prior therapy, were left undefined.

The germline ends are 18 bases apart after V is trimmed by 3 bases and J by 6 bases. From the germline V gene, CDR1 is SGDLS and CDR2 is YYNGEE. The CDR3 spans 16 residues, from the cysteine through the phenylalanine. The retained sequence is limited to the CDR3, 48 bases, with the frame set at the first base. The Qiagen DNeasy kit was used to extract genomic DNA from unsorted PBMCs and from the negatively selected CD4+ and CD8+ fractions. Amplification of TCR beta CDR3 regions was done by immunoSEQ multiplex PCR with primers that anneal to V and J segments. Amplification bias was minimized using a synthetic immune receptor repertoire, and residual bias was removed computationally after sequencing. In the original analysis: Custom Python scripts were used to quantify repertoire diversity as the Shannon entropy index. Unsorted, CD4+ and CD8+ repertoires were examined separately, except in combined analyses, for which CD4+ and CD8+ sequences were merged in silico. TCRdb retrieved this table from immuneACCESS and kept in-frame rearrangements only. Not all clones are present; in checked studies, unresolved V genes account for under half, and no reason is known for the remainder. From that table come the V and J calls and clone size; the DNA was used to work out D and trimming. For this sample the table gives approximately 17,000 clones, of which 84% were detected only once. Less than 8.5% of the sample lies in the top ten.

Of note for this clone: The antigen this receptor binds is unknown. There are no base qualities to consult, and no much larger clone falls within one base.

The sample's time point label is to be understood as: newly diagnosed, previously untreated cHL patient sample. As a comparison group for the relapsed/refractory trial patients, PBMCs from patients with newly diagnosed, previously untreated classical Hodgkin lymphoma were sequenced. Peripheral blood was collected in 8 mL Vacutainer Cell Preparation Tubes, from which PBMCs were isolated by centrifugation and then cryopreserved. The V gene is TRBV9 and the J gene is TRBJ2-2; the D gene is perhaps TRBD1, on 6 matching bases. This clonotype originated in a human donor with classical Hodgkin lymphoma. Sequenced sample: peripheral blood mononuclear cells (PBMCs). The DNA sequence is TGTGCCAGCAGCGGTACAGGGTTGGGTCTAGCCGGGGAGCTGTTTTTT. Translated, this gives CASSGTGLGLAGELFF.